This TCR beta chain was profiled in a study of vaccination effects on CD4 cells after COVID-19. Study as a whole: BNT162b2 vaccine or mRNA-1273 vaccine was given to participants in two doses.

Study-level results: A shortage of convalescent patients and an absence of early post-infection timepoints characterized the study. Whether induced by infection or by vaccine, clones showed marked clonal contraction late after vaccination.

Prior to sequencing, the ViraFEST assay stimulated PBMC with viral peptide pools, which expanded the antigen-specific CD4+ T cells. With roughly 9 days of culture completed, CD4+ T cells were isolated. Vaccinated participants had no history of SARS-CoV-2 infection and tested negative for nucleocapsid antibodies. Sequencing used immunoSEQ multiplex PCR; TCRdb keeps in-frame clones, though not all of them. The sample records 40,000 to 50,000 clones, roughly 70% being singletons. The ends lost 4 bases at V and 10 bases at J; junction bases unmatched: 4. The CDR3 length is 13 residues. A note on this clone: The antigen remains undetermined.

The sequencing here drew on CD4+ T cells from PBMCs cultured with HCoV-OC43 spike peptides, taken before COVID-19 vaccination. Subset defined: HCoV-OC43 spike overlapping peptide pool stimulation. The clonotype was recovered from a human donor who received a COVID-19 vaccine. The chain employs TRBV23-1 and TRBJ1-6; 7 nucleotides match TRBD1. TRBV23-1 belongs to the ORF category, with a function that is uncertain. The CDR3 bases are TGCGCCAGCAGTCGACCGGGACAGTCACCCCTCCACTTT. The encoded protein is CASSRPGQSPLHF.